This T cell receptor beta chain was sequenced in a study of blood T cell repertoires in COVID-19. The repertoire was sequenced with immunoSEQ multiplex PCR; TCRdb's copy has only in-frame clones and lacks some. The sample consists of about 44,000 clones, 80% to 90% of them appearing once. The CDR3 totals 16 residues. The germline CDR1 and CDR2 sequences are SGHRS and YFSETQ. V shed 0 bases and J 2 bases; nucleotides not matched to a gene: 4. Sequenced sample: peripheral blood. This receptor was identified in a human donor in a cohort sampled during active COVID-19. The rearrangement links TRBV5-1 to TRBJ2-3; 9 bases agree with TRBD1. CDR3 amino acids: CASSLGGQGPTDTQYF. DNA of the CDR3: TGCGCCAGCAGCTTGGGGGGACAGGGACCCACAGATACGCAGTATTTT.